Given below is one T cell receptor (beta chain) in context. Its target is not known. A read error is possible here, since a much larger clone lies one base away. The source of the sample is a study of tumor-infiltrating lymphocytes in primary liver carcinoma. Findings of the study overall: Tumors and blood were compared for top-250-clone fraction, and tumors had the significantly higher value (p = 0.039).

There are 14 residues in the CDR3. Germline V lookup: CDR1 MNHEY, CDR2 SVGAGI. Total RNA amounting to 500 ng was the source from which TCR beta cDNA was made with a constant-region primer. Nested multiplex PCR, run for three rounds with slightly modified ARM-PCR, yielded TCR beta libraries. The two initial PCR rounds, approximately 10 cycles each, used TRBV1-TRBV30 forward and C-beta reverse primers. Via MiXCR, TCRdb re-called the multiplex PCR reads, giving one row per CDR3 protein. The sample contains 320,000 or so distinct CDR3 sequences, 65% of which appear only once. Both blood RNA, taken from unsorted whole blood, and germline DNA were extracted.

This sequence originates from a man in his forties with primary liver carcinoma and hepatitis B virus infection. V and J are TRBV6-5 and TRBJ2-1; maybe TRBD2 (6 bases). What was sequenced was peripheral blood. The DNA for the CDR3 is TGTGCGACCTTCCGGGACTTGCTTGACAATGAGCAGTTCTTC. This sequence encodes CATFRDLLDNEQFF.